What follows are 18 T cell receptor beta chains derived from one specimen sequenced in a study of T cell repertoires in cytomegalovirus infection. Antigens of these TCRs are unknown. One entry per CDR3 protein, called by TCRdb with MiXCR from the reads. Of approximately 910,000 distinct CDR3 sequences detected, around 32% appear once; the ten largest clones hold over 11%. This specimen consisted of cultured CD8+ T cells from PBMCs, obtained from culture after CMV antigen stimulation. The receptors stem from a human donor in good health (CMV status not recorded). Some clones in this sample may be carry-over from other donors' samples.

The rearrangement joins TRBV27 to TRBJ2-7; D uncertain. V dropped 4 bases and J dropped 4 bases, with 14 bases sitting between them. Per the germline V gene, CDR1 is MNHEY and CDR2 is SMNVEV (reference sequence). The CDR3 is made up of 14 amino acids. The CDR3 loop reads CASSSSPDGYEQYF. CDR3 DNA sequence: TGTGCCAGCAGTTCCTCCCCCGACGGATACGAGCAGTACTTC.

This chain links TRBV5-1 with TRBJ2-7; D is uncertain. CDR1 is SGHRS, CDR2 YFSETQ, per germline. This CDR3 has 16 residues. V was trimmed by 3 bases and J by 0 bases, leaving 16 bases between them. For the CDR3, the DNA is TGCGCCAGCAGCTCTCCGATTCAGACCGACTCCTACGAGCAGTACTTC. Its protein is CASSSPIQTDSYEQYF.

This clonotype was seen only a few times. The V and J genes are TRBV7-2 and TRBJ1-4, with D unclear. CDR1 is SGHTA and CDR2 is FQGNSA in the germline V gene. Trimming stripped 2 bases from V and 6 bases from J, with 13 bases between. The CDR3 sequence is 15 residues long. The CDR3 DNA sequence: TGTGCCAGCAGCTTAAGGTTGGGGATTGATGAAAAACTGTTTTTT. Its translation is CASSLRLGIDEKLFF.

This clonotype has more than one count but fewer than ten. The chain has TRBV14 and TRBJ2-3, with D possibly TRBD2 on 6 matching bases. The germline CDR1 and CDR2 sequences are SGHDN and FVKESK. The CDR3 runs 15 residues. Between the trimmed V and J ends, which lost 1 base and 5 bases, there was a span of 13 bases. CDR3: CASSQAPEGGDTQYF. The CDR3, as DNA: TGTGCCAGCAGCCAAGCCCCGGAGGGCGGAGATACGCAGTATTTT.

This clonotype was found a few times. The chain has TRBV2 and TRBJ1-5; the D gene is possibly TRBD1 (5 bases). Trimming pared 3 bases from V and 6 bases from J, leaving 12 bases between. Germline V gene lookup returns CDR1 SNHLY and CDR2 FYNNEI. The CDR3 loop spans 14 amino acids. The CDR3 protein is CASSDWDSPQPQHF. The CDR3 DNA follows: TGTGCCAGCAGTGATTGGGACTCACCTCAGCCCCAGCATTTT.

V is TRBV11-2 and J is TRBJ2-5; 16 bases fit TRBD2. CDR3 length: 17 amino acids. V shed 5 bases and J 5 bases; nucleotides not matched to a gene: 8. Germline V CDR1 and CDR2: SGHAT, FQNNGV. The CDR3 nucleotides read TGTGCCAGCAGCCCCGGGACTAGCGGGGGGGCCTACGAGACCCAGTACTTC. Translation gives CASSPGTSGGAYETQYF.

This clonotype appeared a few times. The chain links TRBV5-5 to TRBJ1-4; 7 bases align to TRBD1. The CDR3 covers 14 residues. CDR1 and CDR2 from the germline V gene are SGHKS and YYEKEE (reference sequence). The trim removed 3 bases at V and 5 bases at J, leaving 4 bases unmatched. CDR3: CASSSGQRNEKLFF. Written as DNA, the CDR3 is TGTGCCAGCAGCTCGGGACAGCGAAATGAAAAACTGTTTTTT.

The rearrangement joins TRBV2 to TRBJ2-5; no clear D gene. Germline V gene lookup returns CDR1 SNHLY and CDR2 FYNNEI. The ends were cut back, 10 bases at V and 3 bases at J, with 6 bases in the middle. This CDR3 comprises 10 residues. This chain's CDR3 is CATQKETQYF. The CDR3 DNA reads as TGTGCCACCCAGAAAGAGACCCAGTACTTC.

This clonotype was counted only a few times. The rearrangement links TRBV7-9 to TRBJ1-1; TRBD1 matches at 12 bases. The CDR3 totals 16 residues. Looked up from germline, CDR1 is SEHNR and CDR2 is FQNEAQ (reference sequence). V lost 6 bases to trimming and J lost 3 bases; unmatched junction nucleotides: 8. The CDR3 sequence is CASRGDRGRRDTEAFF. The CDR3 DNA reads TGTGCCAGCAGGGGGGACAGGGGGCGCCGGGACACTGAAGCTTTCTTT.

Only a few counts were recorded for this clonotype. This sequence joins TRBV12-3 or TRBV12-4 and TRBJ2-1, with 10 positions matching TRBD2. This CDR3 is built from 20 residues. J gave up 0 bases and V 3 bases, and 14 bases lay outside the gene matches. The DNA for the CDR3 is TGTGCCAGCAGTTTCCCCAAGAAAGCGGGGGGGCCAAGCTCCTACAATGAGCAGTTCTTC. Protein: CASSFPKKAGGPSSYNEQFF.

This clonotype showed up just a few times. The genes are TRBV19 and TRBJ2-6; D not certain. The V and J ends lost 3 bases and 4 bases respectively, with 19 bases between them. The CDR3 length is 18 residues. Germline CDR1 is LNHDA and CDR2 is SQIVND (reference sequence). CDR3 loop: CASSIQGLAVKGANVLTF. The CDR3 region has the DNA TGTGCCAGTAGTATTCAAGGGTTGGCGGTTAAGGGGGCCAACGTCCTGACTTTC.

The rearrangement uses TRBV10-3 and TRBJ2-2; D is possibly TRBD2 (5 bases). Germline V lookup: CDR1 ENHRY, CDR2 SYGVKD. The CDR3 spans 12 residues. Deletions cut 8 bases from V and 7 bases from J, with 11 bases between. In DNA, the CDR3 is TGTGCCATCGGGCCCGCGGGCGGGGAGCTGTTTTTT. Translated: CAIGPAGGELFF.

The chain uses TRBV4-2 and TRBJ2-7; TRBD1 is a possible D gene (7 bases). The ends were cut back, 4 bases at V and 3 bases at J, with 16 bases in the middle. The CDR3 loop spans 15 amino acids. Per germline, CDR1 LGHNA and CDR2 YNFKEQ. The CDR3 DNA sequence: TGTGCCAGCAGCCCCCAGGGGGGAACCCACTACGAGCAGTACTTC. Translating gives CASSPQGGTHYEQYF.

A single count supports this clonotype. A read error may be the cause here, since a much bigger clone is one base away. V usage is TRBV27 and J usage is TRBJ1-4; D possibly corresponds to TRBD1 (5 bases). This CDR3 region has 15 residues. V lost 5 bases and J 7 bases, leaving 17 bases between the germline ends. Germline-derived CDR1 and CDR2 are MNHEY and SMNVEV (reference sequence). As DNA, the CDR3 is TGTGCCAGCAGTGCACGGGACTGGGGCCTTGAAAAACTGTTTTTT. It codes for CASSARDWGLEKLFF.

In DNA form, the CDR3 reads TGTGCCAGCAGTCTTCCGTTTAAGAAAAGCTCCTACAATGAGCAGTTCTTC. Translated: CASSLPFKKSSYNEQFF. The chain has TRBV28 and TRBJ2-1, with unresolved D. Germline CDR1 MDHEN, CDR2 SYDVKM. The V end was cut by 5 bases, the J end by 0 bases, with 17 bases between. The CDR3 contains 17 residues. The full variable domain, its missing parts supplied by reference TRBV28 and TRBJ2-1, is DVKVTQSSRYLVKRTGEKVFLECVQDMDHENMFWYRQDPGLGLRLIYFSYDVKMKEKGDIPEGYSVSREKKERFSLILESASTNQTSMYLCASSLPFKKSSYNEQFFGPGTRLTVL.

This clonotype was picked up a small number of times. V is TRBV7-8 and J is TRBJ2-7; weak D call: TRBD2 (5 bases). The CDR3 sequence is 13 residues long. V dropped 2 bases and J dropped 7 bases, with 12 bases sitting between them. In germline, CDR1 is SGHVS, CDR2 FQNEAQ. CDR3 DNA: TGTGCCAGCAGCTTATTAGGGCCGGGGGAGCAGTACGTC. Its translation is CASSLLGPGEQYV.

This clonotype was seen repeatedly, ten times or more. The chain uses TRBV12-3 or TRBV12-4 and TRBJ1-3; 7 bases are a match to TRBD1. J lost 0 bases, V lost 4 bases, and 3 bases had no gene match. The CDR3 has 15 residues. The CDR3 is CASSSTGDSGNTIYF. CDR3 bases: TGTGCCAGCAGTTCTACAGGGGACTCTGGAAACACCATATATTTT.

As concerns this clonotype: A read error may account for a junction end that differs from germline. The V call is TRBV19, the J call TRBJ2-2; either TRBD1 or TRBD2 may fit D (5 bases each). The CDR3 spans 16 residues. Per germline, CDR1 LNHDA and CDR2 SQIVND (reference sequence). CDR3 DNA: TGTGCCAGTAGTATGACGAGGGGTCTAAACACCGGGGAGCAGTTTTTT. Its protein product is CASSMTRGLNTGEQFF.